One sample yielded the 24 T cell receptor beta chains listed below, sequenced in a study of blood T cells in healthy people across ages (dated by TCRdb to about 2015). The receptor library was made with 5' RACE. Sequenced on an Illumina HiSeq 2500. The second PCR ran for roughly 7 to 12 cycles and used a J-beta primer mix along with a sample-barcoded 5' primer. Through fastp at Q25 and MiXCR, TCRdb rebuilt clones from the public reads, retaining in-frame beta chains. Rows matching on CDR3 protein sequence are summarized as one entry with the most common DNA and genes. The sample table holds 980,000 or so distinct CDR3 sequences, of which roughly 43% were seen once. Jointly, the top ten make up around an eighth of the sample. Sequencing was done on a sample of blood. The receptors shown here come from a man between 25 and 39 years old in good health.

This clonotype was seen a few times. The rearrangement uses TRBV5-1 and TRBJ2-5; D is perhaps TRBD2 (6 bases). This CDR3 has 15 residues. Trimming left V 0 bases short and J 2 bases short, with 11 bases between. Germline values: CDR1 SGHRS, CDR2 YFSETQ. The CDR3 DNA reads as TGCGCCAGCAGCTTGGCCCCGGCGGGACAAGAGACCCAGTACTTC. It specifies CASSLAPAGQETQYF.

About this clonotype: Relative to the germline gene, one junction end is altered; a read error may explain this. The rearrangement joins TRBV7-7 to TRBJ2-2; 7 positions agree with TRBD1. There are 16 residues in the CDR3. Germline V lookup: CDR1 SSHAT, CDR2 FNYEAQ (reference sequence). This CDR3 is CASSFSLRGQGGELFF. The CDR3, as DNA: TGTGCTAGCAGCTTTTCACTGAGGGGGCAGGGCGGGGAGCTGTTTTTT.

The chain carries TRBV28 and TRBJ1-6; D ambiguous. V was cut by 7 bases and J by 10 bases, with 14 bases left in between. The CDR3 length is 13 residues. Germline-derived CDR1 and CDR2 are MDHEN and SYDVKM. This CDR3 is CASNRPPDSPLHF. In nucleotides, the CDR3 is TGTGCCAGCAACCGCCCCCCGGACTCACCCCTCCACTTT.

The J gene is TRBJ2-1, the V gene TRBV5-1, with D possibly TRBD1 on 8 matching bases. V was cut by 0 bases and J by 7 bases, with 11 bases left in between. The CDR3 covers 14 residues. The germline V gene encodes CDR1 SGHRS and CDR2 YFSETQ. CDR3: CASSLEQGGNEQFF. The CDR3 DNA is TGCGCCAGCAGCTTGGAACAGGGGGGGAATGAGCAGTTCTTC. Combining the CDR3 with reference TRBV5-1 and TRBJ2-1 gives the whole variable domain KAGVTQTPRYLIKTRGQQVTLSCSPISGHRSVSWYQQTPGQGLQFLFEYFSETQRNKGNFPGRFSGRQFSNSRSEMNVSTLELGDSALYLCASSLEQGGNEQFFGPGTRLTVL.

This clonotype came up many times. This chain connects TRBV6-2 or TRBV6-3 to TRBJ2-7; D is unclear. CDR1 and CDR2 (germline): MNHEY, SVGEGT. CDR3 length: 13 amino acids. V was pared by 2 bases and J by 2 bases, with 7 bases between. This CDR3 reads CASSYGQTYEQYF. CDR3 DNA sequence: TGTGCCAGCAGTTACGGGCAGACCTACGAGCAGTACTTC.

The table lists this clonotype with a few counts. This chain joins TRBV3-1 and TRBJ2-1, with TRBD2 matching over 11 bases. The length of the CDR3 is 15 residues. With 4 bases clipped from V and 4 bases from J, the junction kept 3 bases outside the gene matches. The germline CDR1 and CDR2 sequences are LGHDT and YNNKEL (reference sequence). The CDR3, as DNA: TGTGCCAGCAGCCCTAGCGGGGGGATGTACAATGAGCAGTTCTTC. It is translated as CASSPSGGMYNEQFF.

This clonotype was found a few times. This chain connects TRBV24-1 to TRBJ2-1, with 8 bases fitting TRBD1. CDR3 size: 16 residues. Germline V gene data show CDR1 as KGHDR and CDR2 as SFDVKD. Trimming removed 3 bases from V and 5 bases from J; junction bases left unmatched: 8. In DNA, the CDR3 is TGTGCCACCAGTGATCCGAAAGGGACAGGAGACAATGAGCAGTTCTTC. This gives the protein CATSDPKGTGDNEQFF.

This clonotype was counted many times. The V and J genes are TRBV9 and TRBJ2-7; 9 bases agree with TRBD1. CDR1 and CDR2 (germline): SGDLS, YYNGEE. Trimming took 3 bases from V and 2 from J; bases not matched to a gene: 0. The CDR3 totals 13 residues. This CDR3 is CASSGTGAYEQYF. CDR3 nucleotides: TGTGCCAGCAGCGGGACAGGGGCCTACGAGCAGTACTTC.

The chain carries TRBV6-2 or TRBV6-3 and TRBJ2-3, with 7 nucleotides matching TRBD1. CDR3 length: 15 residues. Trimming at V came to 6 bases and at J to 3 bases, leaving 9 bases not matched to a gene. In germline, CDR1 is MNHEY, CDR2 SVGEGT. DNA for the CDR3: TGTGCCAGCAGAAGAGGGGGCGCATCTACAGATACGCAGTATTTT. Its protein is CASRRGGASTDTQYF.

This clonotype was counted ten times or more. V gene TRBV25-1 combines with J gene TRBJ2-1; D is perhaps TRBD2 (5 bases). V was cut by 3 bases and J by 9 bases, with 12 bases left in between. CDR1 is MGHDK, CDR2 SYGVNS, per germline. The CDR3 is made up of 13 amino acids. The CDR3: CASSERVSLEQFF. The DNA for the CDR3 is TGTGCCAGCAGTGAGAGGGTCTCCCTTGAGCAGTTCTTC.

The chain uses TRBV28 and TRBJ1-1, with 9 bases aligning to TRBD1. CDR3 length: 13 amino acids. The ends lost 5 bases at V and 7 bases at J; junction bases unmatched: 5. CDR1 and CDR2 (germline): MDHEN, SYDVKM. Here the CDR3 DNA reads TGTGCCAGCAGTGCTCCGGGACAGGGTGAAGCTTTCTTT. This encodes CASSAPGQGEAFF.

Notes on this clonotype: Since a much larger clone is just one base distant, this may be a read error. As the CDR3 is not closed by the conserved phenylalanine or tryptophan, this likely results from a read error. The J gene is TRBJ2-7, the V gene TRBV11-2; no clear D gene. Germline V CDR1 and CDR2: SGHAT, FQNNGV. Between the trimmed V and J ends, which lost 3 bases and 5 bases, there was a span of 14 bases. This CDR3 contains 14 residues. CDR3 loop: CASSLTLGRDEQYS. In DNA, the CDR3 is TGTGCCAGCAGCTTGACCCTCGGAAGAGACGAGCAGTACTCC.

Details on this clonotype: A junction end diverges from the germline sequence, so it may reflect a read error. The V gene is TRBV4-2, the J gene TRBJ2-1; no definite D call. The CDR3 covers 15 residues. The germline V gene has CDR1 LGHNA and CDR2 YNFKEQ. As DNA, the CDR3 is TGTGTCAGCAGCCAAGAACAGAGCTCCTACAATGAGCAGTTCTTC. Its translation: CVSSQEQSSYNEQFF.

The chain carries TRBV3-1 and TRBJ1-6; 10 bases map to TRBD1. The germline CDR1 and CDR2 sequences are LGHDT and YNNKEL (reference sequence). Losses at the gene ends were 0 bases for V and 9 bases for J; bases not matched to a gene: 8. The length of the CDR3 is 17 residues. CDR3 sequence: CASSQDKWTGGFSPLHF. Here the CDR3 DNA reads TGTGCCAGCAGCCAAGATAAGTGGACAGGGGGTTTTTCACCCCTCCACTTT.

The chain employs TRBV12-3 or TRBV12-4 and TRBJ1-4, with 10 bases identical to TRBD1. V shed 5 bases, J shed 7 bases, and the junction held 10 bases outside the gene matches. The CDR3 loop spans 16 amino acids. CDR3 nucleotide sequence: TGTGCCAGCAGTCCGACATCGGGACAGGGGACTGAAAAACTGTTTTTT. Translated, it gives CASSPTSGQGTEKLFF.

This chain connects TRBV6-5 to TRBJ1-6, with D hard to call. The V and J ends lost 6 bases and 7 bases respectively, with 7 bases between them. Germline V gene data show CDR1 as MNHEY and CDR2 as SVGAGI. The CDR3 loop spans 12 amino acids. CDR3 loop: CASRNPNSPLHF. The CDR3 nucleotides are TGTGCCAGCAGGAACCCCAATTCACCCCTCCACTTT.

The gene calls are TRBV6-1 and TRBJ2-5; perhaps TRBD1 as D (6 bases). Trimming removed 4 bases at V and 5 bases at J, with 14 bases between. Germline-derived CDR1 and CDR2 are MNHNS and SASEGT. The CDR3 contains 14 residues. The CDR3 DNA sequence: TGTGCCAGCAGTGTCCCAGGGGATCAGGAGACCCAGTACTTC. As protein: CASSVPGDQETQYF.

This chain uses TRBV5-5 with TRBJ2-3; D is undetermined. V was shortened by 1 base and J by 3 bases, with 9 bases between the two germline ends. The length of the CDR3 is 14 residues. The germline V gene has CDR1 SGHKS and CDR2 YYEKEE (reference sequence). CDR3 in DNA: TGTGCCAGCAGCTTGTCGTGGGTTACAGATACGCAGTATTTT. Protein: CASSLSWVTDTQYF.

The CDR3 region is CASSERGAQPQHF. Here the CDR3 DNA reads TGTGCCAGCAGCGAGAGGGGGGCCCAGCCCCAGCATTTT. The J gene is TRBJ1-5, the V gene TRBV6-5, with D perhaps matching TRBD1 (6 bases). CDR1 is MNHEY and CDR2 is SVGAGI in the germline V gene. This CDR3 region has 13 residues. Between the trimmed V and J ends, which lost 6 bases and 7 bases, there was a span of 13 bases.

The chain links TRBV20-1 to TRBJ2-1, with 9 bases fitting TRBD2. CDR1 is DFQATT, CDR2 SNEGSKA, per germline (reference sequence). This CDR3 contains 14 residues. Trimming took 2 bases from V and 3 from J; bases not matched to a gene: 2. CDR3 bases: TGCAGTGCTAGACGTAGCGGGAGCTACAATGAGCAGTTCTTC. This codes for CSARRSGSYNEQFF.

This chain joins TRBV20-1 and TRBJ2-4; TRBD1 matches 7 bases. The DNA end is more similar to TRBJ2-7, so the J call may be wrong. Germline lookup yields CDR1 DFQATT and CDR2 SNEGSKA (reference sequence). The CDR3 spans 15 residues. The CDR3 is CSARSPDRLSYEQYF. CDR3 coding DNA: TGCAGTGCTCGCTCTCCGGACAGGTTATCCTACGAGCAGTACTTC.

V and J are TRBV9 and TRBJ2-4; the D gene could be TRBD1 or TRBD2 (5 bases each). Judging by the DNA end, TRBJ2-5 fits better; the J call may be wrong. CDR1 and CDR2 (germline): SGDLS, YYNGEE. This CDR3 spans 16 amino acids. The CDR3, as DNA: TGTGCCAGCAGCAGACTCGGGGCGACGACCGGAGAGACCCAGTACTTC. This sequence encodes CASSRLGATTGETQYF.

This clonotype was detected only a few times. The gene calls are TRBV6-2 or TRBV6-3 and TRBJ2-3, with a tentative D call TRBD2 (5 bases). The length of the CDR3 is 14 residues. Trimming shortened V by 1 base and J by 6 bases, and 11 bases separated the two germline ends. Germline V gives CDR1 MNHEY, CDR2 SVGEGT. This CDR3 reads CASSYLPAVDTQYF. The CDR3 DNA reads as TGTGCCAGCAGTTACTTACCAGCGGTGGATACGCAGTATTTT.

The V call is TRBV28, the J call TRBJ1-6; no firm D call. Germline-derived CDR1 and CDR2 are MDHEN and SYDVKM. The CDR3 loop spans 16 amino acids. V was shortened by 5 bases and J by 2 bases, with 13 bases between the two germline ends. CDR3 in DNA: TGTGCCAGCAGTACACTATCCGGGACCTATAATTCACCCCTCCACTTT. This codes for CASSTLSGTYNSPLHF.